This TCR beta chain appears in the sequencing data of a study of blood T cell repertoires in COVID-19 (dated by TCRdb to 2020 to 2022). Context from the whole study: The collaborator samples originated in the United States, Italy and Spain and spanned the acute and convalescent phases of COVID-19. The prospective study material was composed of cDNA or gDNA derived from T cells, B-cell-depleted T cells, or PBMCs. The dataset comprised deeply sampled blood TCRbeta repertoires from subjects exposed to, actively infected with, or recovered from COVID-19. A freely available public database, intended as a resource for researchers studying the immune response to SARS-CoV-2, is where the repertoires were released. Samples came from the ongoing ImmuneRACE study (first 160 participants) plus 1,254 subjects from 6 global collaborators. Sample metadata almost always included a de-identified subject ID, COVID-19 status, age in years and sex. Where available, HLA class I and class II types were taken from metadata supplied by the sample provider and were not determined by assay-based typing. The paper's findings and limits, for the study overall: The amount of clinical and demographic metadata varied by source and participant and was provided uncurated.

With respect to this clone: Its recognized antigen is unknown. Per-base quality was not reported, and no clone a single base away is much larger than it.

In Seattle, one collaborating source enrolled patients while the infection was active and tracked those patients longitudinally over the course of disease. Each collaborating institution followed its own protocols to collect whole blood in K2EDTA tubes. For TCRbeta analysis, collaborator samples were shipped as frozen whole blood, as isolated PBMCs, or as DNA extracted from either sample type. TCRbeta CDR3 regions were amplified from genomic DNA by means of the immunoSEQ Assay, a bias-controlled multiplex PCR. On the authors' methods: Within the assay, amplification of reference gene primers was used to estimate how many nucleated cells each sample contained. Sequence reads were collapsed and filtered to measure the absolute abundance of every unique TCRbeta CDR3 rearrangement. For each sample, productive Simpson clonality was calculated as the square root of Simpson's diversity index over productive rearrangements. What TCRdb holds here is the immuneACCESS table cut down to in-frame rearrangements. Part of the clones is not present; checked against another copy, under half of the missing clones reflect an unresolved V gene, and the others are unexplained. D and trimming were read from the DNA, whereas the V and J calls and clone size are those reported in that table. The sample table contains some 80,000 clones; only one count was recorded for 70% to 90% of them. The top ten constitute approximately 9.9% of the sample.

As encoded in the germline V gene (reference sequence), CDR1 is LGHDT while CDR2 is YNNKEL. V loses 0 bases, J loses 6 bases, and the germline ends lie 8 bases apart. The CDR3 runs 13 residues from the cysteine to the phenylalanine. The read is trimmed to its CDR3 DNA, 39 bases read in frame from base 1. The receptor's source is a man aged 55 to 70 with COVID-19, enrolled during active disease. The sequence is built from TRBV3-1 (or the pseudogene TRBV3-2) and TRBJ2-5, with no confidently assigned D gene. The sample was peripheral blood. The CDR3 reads CASSQEVAKTQYF. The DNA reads TGTGCCAGCAGCCAAGAAGTAGCAAAGACCCAGTACTTC.